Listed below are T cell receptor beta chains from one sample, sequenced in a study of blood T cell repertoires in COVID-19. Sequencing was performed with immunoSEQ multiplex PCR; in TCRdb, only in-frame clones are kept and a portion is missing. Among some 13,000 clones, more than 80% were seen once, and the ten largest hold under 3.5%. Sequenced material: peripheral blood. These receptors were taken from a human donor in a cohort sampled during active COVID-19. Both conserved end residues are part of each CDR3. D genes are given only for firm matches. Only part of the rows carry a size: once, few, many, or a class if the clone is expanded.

CDR3nt: TGTGCCAGCAGCTTAAGTGAGGGTGTCCACGAGCAGTACTTC
CDR3aa: CASSLSEGVHEQYF
abundance: NA
j_gene: TRBJ2-7
d_gene: NA
v_gene: TRBV7-9

CDR3nt: TGTGCCAGTAGTATACAGGAAGGCTATGGCTACACCTTC
CDR3aa: CASSIQEGYGYTF
abundance: NA
j_gene: TRBJ1-2
d_gene: NA
v_gene: TRBV19

CDR3nt: TGTGCCAGCAGCGTCGTAGCGGGAGGTATCCACAATGAGCAGTTCTTC
CDR3aa: CASSVVAGGIHNEQFF
abundance: NA
j_gene: TRBJ2-1
d_gene: TRBD2
v_gene: TRBV9

CDR3nt: TGTGCCTGGAGTACATTCGAAGCCGGGGAGCTGTTTTTT
CDR3aa: CAWSTFEAGELFF
abundance: NA
j_gene: TRBJ2-2
d_gene: NA
v_gene: TRBV30

CDR3nt: TGTGCCAGCAGTTTACCGACAGGGGGAGGCAATCAGCCCCAGCATTTT
CDR3aa: CASSLPTGGGNQPQHF
abundance: NA
j_gene: TRBJ1-5
d_gene: TRBD1
v_gene: TRBV28

CDR3nt: TGTGCCAGCAGAAATCGGGGGGGCTCCTACAATGAGCAGTTCTTC
CDR3aa: CASRNRGGSYNEQFF
abundance: NA
j_gene: TRBJ2-1
d_gene: TRBD2
v_gene: TRBV5-8

CDR3nt: TGTGCCAGCAGCTTAGCCCCAGCACAGAACCAAGAGACCCAGTACTTC
CDR3aa: CASSLAPAQNQETQYF
abundance: NA
j_gene: TRBJ2-5
d_gene: NA
v_gene: TRBV7-3

CDR3nt: TGTGCCAGCAGCCTGGACAGGGAAAGGTCACCCCTCCACTTT
CDR3aa: CASSLDRERSPLHF
abundance: NA
j_gene: TRBJ1-6
d_gene: TRBD1
v_gene: TRBV7-9

CDR3nt: TGTGCCAGCAGTTTATCTAGCGCCCGGGAGACCCAGTACTTC
CDR3aa: CASSLSSARETQYF
abundance: once
j_gene: TRBJ2-5
d_gene: NA
v_gene: TRBV27

CDR3nt: TGTGCCAGCAGCTCCGGGACAGGGATCACCGGGGAGCTGTTTTTT
CDR3aa: CASSSGTGITGELFF
abundance: NA
j_gene: TRBJ2-2
d_gene: TRBD1
v_gene: TRBV7-3

CDR3nt: TGTGCCAGTAGTATTGCAGGGGTCAGGACCTACGAGCAGTACTTC
CDR3aa: CASSIAGVRTYEQYF
abundance: few
j_gene: TRBJ2-7
d_gene: NA
v_gene: TRBV19

CDR3nt: TGTGGCAGCAGCCCAGCCTTTAAACGGCGGGGCAACACTGAAGCTTTCTTT
CDR3aa: CGSSPAFKRRGNTEAFF
abundance: once
j_gene: TRBJ1-1
d_gene: NA
v_gene: TRBV7-2

CDR3nt: TGTGCCAGCAGCGTAGTTGACAGGAGGACTGAAGCTTTCTTT
CDR3aa: CASSVVDRRTEAFF
abundance: NA
j_gene: TRBJ1-1
d_gene: NA
v_gene: TRBV9

CDR3nt: TGTGCCAGCCAACCGGGACAGGGGAACACTGAAGCTTTCTTT
CDR3aa: CASQPGQGNTEAFF
abundance: large
j_gene: TRBJ1-1
d_gene: TRBD1
v_gene: TRBV24-1

CDR3nt: TGTGCCAGCAGCATAGGGGTTGGGCAGCCCCAGCATTTT
CDR3aa: CASSIGVGQPQHF
abundance: NA
j_gene: TRBJ1-5
d_gene: NA
v_gene: TRBV5-6

CDR3nt: TGTGCCAGTAGTCCAAGGACAGGTAGGCAGCATTTT
CDR3aa: CASSPRTGRQHF
abundance: few
j_gene: TRBJ1-5
d_gene: TRBD1
v_gene: TRBV19

CDR3nt: TGTGCCAGCAGGGCTGAAATGGGGAGGCCCACAGATACGCAGTATTTT
CDR3aa: CASRAEMGRPTDTQYF
abundance: once
j_gene: TRBJ2-3
d_gene: NA
v_gene: TRBV27

CDR3nt: TGCAGCGTCGAACCGGGACAGGGGGTTGGTGGCTACACCTTC
CDR3aa: CSVEPGQGVGGYTF
abundance: NA
j_gene: TRBJ1-2
d_gene: TRBD1
v_gene: TRBV29-1

CDR3nt: TGTGCCAGCGGACCGGGGAAGACCCAGTACTTC
CDR3aa: CASGPGKTQYF
abundance: NA
j_gene: TRBJ2-5
d_gene: NA
v_gene: TRBV2